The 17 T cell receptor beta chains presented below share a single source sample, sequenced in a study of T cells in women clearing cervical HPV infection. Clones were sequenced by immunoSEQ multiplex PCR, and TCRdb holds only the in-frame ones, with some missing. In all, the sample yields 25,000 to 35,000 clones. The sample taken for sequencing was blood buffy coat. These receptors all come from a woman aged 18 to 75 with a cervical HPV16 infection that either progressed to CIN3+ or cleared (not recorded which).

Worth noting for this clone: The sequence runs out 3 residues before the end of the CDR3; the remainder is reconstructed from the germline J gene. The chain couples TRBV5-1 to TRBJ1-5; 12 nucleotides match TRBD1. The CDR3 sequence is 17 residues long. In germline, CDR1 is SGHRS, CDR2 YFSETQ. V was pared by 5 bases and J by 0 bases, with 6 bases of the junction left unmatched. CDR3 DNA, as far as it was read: TGCGCCAGCAGTCCCGGGACAGGGGGCTATAGCAATCAGCCC. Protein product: CASSPGTGGYSNQP. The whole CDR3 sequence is CASSPGTGGYSNQPQHF.

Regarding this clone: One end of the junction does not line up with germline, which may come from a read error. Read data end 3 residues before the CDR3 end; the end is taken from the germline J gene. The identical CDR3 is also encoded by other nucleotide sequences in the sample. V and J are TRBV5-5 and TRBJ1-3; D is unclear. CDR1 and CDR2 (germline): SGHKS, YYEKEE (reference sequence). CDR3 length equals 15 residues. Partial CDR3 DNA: TGTGCCAGCAGCTTGCGGGAGGACTCTGGAAACACT. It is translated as CASSLREDSGNT. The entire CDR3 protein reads CASSLREDSGNTIYF.

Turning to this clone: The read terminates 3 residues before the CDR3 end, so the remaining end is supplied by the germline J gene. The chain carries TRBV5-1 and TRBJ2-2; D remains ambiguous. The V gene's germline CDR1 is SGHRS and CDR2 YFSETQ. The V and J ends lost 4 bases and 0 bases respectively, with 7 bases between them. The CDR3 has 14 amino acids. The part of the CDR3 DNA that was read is TGCGCCAGCAGCCTACTAACGAACACCGGGGAG. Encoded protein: CASSLLTNTGE. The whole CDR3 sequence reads CASSLLTNTGELFF.

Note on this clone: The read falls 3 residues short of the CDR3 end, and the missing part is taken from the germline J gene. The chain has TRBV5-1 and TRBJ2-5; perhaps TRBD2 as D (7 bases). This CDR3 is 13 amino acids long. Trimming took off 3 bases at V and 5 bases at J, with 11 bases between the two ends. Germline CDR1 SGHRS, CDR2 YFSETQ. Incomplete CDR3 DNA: TGCGCCAGCAGCTCACAGGGAGGGGAGACC. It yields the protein CASSSQGGET. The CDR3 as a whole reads CASSSQGGETQYF.

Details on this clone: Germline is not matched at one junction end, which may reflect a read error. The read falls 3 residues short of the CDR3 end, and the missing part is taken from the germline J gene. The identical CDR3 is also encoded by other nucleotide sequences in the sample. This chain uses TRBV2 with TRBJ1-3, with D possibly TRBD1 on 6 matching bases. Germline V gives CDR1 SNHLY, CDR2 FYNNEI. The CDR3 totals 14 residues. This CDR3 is CASKDSSSGNTIYF. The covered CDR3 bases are TGTGCCAGCAAGGACAGCAGCTCTGGAAACACA.

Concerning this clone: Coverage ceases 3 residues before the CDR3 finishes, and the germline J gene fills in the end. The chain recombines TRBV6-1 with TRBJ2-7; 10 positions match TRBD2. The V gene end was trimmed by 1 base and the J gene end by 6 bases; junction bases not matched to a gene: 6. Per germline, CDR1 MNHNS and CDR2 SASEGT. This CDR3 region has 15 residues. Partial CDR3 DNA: TGTGCCAGCAGTGAAGTTGGTCTAGCGGGGGTCGAG. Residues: CASSEVGLAGVE. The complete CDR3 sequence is CASSEVGLAGVEQYF.

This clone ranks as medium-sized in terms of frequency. CDR3 protein: CASSIGGGGGDTQYF. Incomplete CDR3 DNA: TGTGCCAGCAGCATCGGGGGTGGCGGGGGAGATACG. The chain is built from TRBV7-3 and TRBJ2-3; 7 bases fit TRBD2. The DNA ends 3 residues before the CDR3 does, and the rest of the CDR3 is filled in from the germline J gene. CDR3 size: 15 residues. Germline V gene lookup returns CDR1 SGHTA and CDR2 FQGTGA. The V gene end was trimmed by 5 bases and the J gene end by 5 bases; junction bases not matched to a gene: 10. The full variable domain, completed using reference TRBV7-3 and TRBJ2-3, is GAGVSQTPSNKVTEKGKYVELRCDPISGHTALYWYRQSLGQGPEFLIYFQGTGAADDSGLPNDRFFAVRPEGSVSTLKIQRTERGDSAVYLCASSIGGGGGDTQYFGPGTRLTVL.

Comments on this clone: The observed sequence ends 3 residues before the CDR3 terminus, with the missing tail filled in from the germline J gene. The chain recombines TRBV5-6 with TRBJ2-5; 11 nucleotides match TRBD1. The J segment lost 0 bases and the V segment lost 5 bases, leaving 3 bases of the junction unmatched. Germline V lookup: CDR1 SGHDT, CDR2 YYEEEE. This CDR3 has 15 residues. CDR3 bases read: TGTGCCAGCAGTCGGGACAGGGGGAACCAAGAGACC. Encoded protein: CASSRDRGNQET. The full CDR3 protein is CASSRDRGNQETQYF.

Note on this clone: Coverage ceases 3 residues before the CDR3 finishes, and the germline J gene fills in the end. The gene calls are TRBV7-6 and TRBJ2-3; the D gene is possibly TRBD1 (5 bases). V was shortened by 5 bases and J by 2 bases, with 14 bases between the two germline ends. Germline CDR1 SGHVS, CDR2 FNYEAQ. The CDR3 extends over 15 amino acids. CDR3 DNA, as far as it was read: TGTGCCAGCAGCCCAGGGATGAGGCACACAGATACG. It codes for CASSPGMRHTDT. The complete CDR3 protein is CASSPGMRHTDTQYF. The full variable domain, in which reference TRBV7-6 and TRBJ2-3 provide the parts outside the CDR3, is GAGVSQSPRYKVTKRGQDVALRCDPISGHVSLYWYRQALGQGPEFLTYFNYEAQQDKSGLPNDRFSAERPEGSISTLTIQRTEQRDSAMYRCASSPGMRHTDTQYFGPGTRLTVL.

CDR3 residues: CASSPRGLAGASNTGELFF. CDR3 DNA (partial): TGCGCCAGCAGCCCCCGGGGGCTAGCGGGGGCATCGAACACCGGGGAG. The gene calls are TRBV10-2 and TRBJ2-2; 10 bases match TRBD2. The CDR3 goes on 3 residues after the read ends, and that part is filled in from the germline J gene. This CDR3 contains 19 residues. CDR1 and CDR2 (germline): WSHSY, SAAADI. V lost 6 bases, J lost 0 bases, and 13 bases stayed unmatched.

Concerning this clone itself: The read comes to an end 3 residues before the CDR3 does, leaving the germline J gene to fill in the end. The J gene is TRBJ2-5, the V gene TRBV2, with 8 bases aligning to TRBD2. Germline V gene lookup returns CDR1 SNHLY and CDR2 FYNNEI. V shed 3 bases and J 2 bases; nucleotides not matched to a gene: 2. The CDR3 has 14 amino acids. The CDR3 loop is CASSDGGRQETQYF. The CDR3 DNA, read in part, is TGTGCCAGCAGTGATGGCGGGAGGCAAGAGACC.

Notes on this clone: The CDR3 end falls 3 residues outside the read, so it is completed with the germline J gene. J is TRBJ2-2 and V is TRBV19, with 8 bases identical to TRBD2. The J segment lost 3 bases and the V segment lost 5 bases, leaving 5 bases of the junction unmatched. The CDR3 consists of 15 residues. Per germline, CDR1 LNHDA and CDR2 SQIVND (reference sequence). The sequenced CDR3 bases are TGTGCCAGTAGTTTTACTAGCGGTTACACCGGGGAG. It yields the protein CASSFTSGYTGE. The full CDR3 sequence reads CASSFTSGYTGELFF.

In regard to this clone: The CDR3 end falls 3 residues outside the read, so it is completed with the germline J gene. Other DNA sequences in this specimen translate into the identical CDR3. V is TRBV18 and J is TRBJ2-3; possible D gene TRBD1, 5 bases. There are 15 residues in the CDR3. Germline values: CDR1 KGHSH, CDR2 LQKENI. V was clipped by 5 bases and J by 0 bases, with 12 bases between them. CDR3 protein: CASSTRQSSTDTQYF. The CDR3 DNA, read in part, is TGTGCCAGCTCAACGAGACAGTCTAGCACAGATACG.

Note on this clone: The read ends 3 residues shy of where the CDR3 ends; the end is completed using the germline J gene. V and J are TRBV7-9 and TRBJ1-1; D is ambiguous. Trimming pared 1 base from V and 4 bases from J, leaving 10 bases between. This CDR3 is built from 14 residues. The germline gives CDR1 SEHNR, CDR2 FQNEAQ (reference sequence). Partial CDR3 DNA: TGTGCCAGCAGCTTAGAAGGCGGAGCCACTGAA. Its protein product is CASSLEGGATE. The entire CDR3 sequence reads CASSLEGGATEAFF.

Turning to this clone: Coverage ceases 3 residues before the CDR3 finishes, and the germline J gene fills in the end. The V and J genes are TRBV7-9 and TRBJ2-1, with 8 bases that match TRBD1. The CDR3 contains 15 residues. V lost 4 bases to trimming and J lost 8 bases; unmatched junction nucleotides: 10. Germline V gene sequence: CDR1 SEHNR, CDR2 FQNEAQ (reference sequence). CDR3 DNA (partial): TGTGCCAGCAGCTCCAAAGCAGGGGGCTTCTATGAG. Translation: CASSSKAGGFYE. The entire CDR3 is CASSSKAGGFYEQFF.

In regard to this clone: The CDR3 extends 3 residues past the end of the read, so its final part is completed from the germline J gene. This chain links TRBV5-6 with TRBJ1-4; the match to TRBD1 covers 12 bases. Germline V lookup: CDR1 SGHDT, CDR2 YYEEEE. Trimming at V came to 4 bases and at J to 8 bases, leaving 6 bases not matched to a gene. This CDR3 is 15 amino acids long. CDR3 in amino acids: CASSSRDRGPEKLFF. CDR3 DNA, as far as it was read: TGTGCCAGCAGCAGCCGGGACAGGGGGCCCGAAAAA.

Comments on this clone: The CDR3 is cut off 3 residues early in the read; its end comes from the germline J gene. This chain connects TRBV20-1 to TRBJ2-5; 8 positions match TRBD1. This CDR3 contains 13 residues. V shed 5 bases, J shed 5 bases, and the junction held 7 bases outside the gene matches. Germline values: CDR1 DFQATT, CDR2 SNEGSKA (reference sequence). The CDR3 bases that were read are TGCAGTGCTTGGACAGGGCGGACGGAGACC. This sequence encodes CSAWTGRTET. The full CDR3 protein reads CSAWTGRTETQYF.